These T cell receptor beta chains were read from a single sample in a study of cytomegalovirus exposure and HLA in healthy donors. Sequencing used immunoSEQ multiplex PCR; TCRdb keeps in-frame clones, though not all of them. The sample lists roughly 170,000 clones, approximately 71% seen once, with 1.5% in the top ten. The specimen sequenced was PBMCs. The receptors were gathered from a girl aged 10-17 years in good health and CMV-seronegative. Each CDR3 is given with its conserved first and last residue. D genes are given only for firm matches. The size entry is marked missing in some rows and otherwise reads once, few, many or a size class.

V	length	J	D	size	DNA	CDR3
TRBV13	14	TRBJ2-2	-	-	TGTGCCAGCAGCCCCTCAGCGAACACCGGGGAGCTGTTTTTT	CASSPSANTGELFF
TRBV7-2	16	TRBJ2-3	TRBD2	-	TGTGCCAGCAGTAGACTGGTAGCGGGGGCGGGAGATACGCAGTATTTT	CASSRLVAGAGDTQYF
TRBV7-3	14	TRBJ2-1	TRBD1	-	TGTGCCAGCAGCCGAGACAGGGGTTGGAATGAGCAGTTCTTC	CASSRDRGWNEQFF
TRBV2	16	TRBJ2-5	-	-	TGTGCCAGCAGTGAAGGGGATTATTTGGGCCCCTGGGAGCAGTACTTC	CASSEGDYLGPWEQYF
TRBV30	14	TRBJ1-2	-	few	TGTGCCTGGACGGGGGGGATTCAGGGTGTGGGCTACACCTTC	CAWTGGIQGVGYTF
TRBV5-6	13	TRBJ1-5	-	-	TGTGCCAGCAGCTCCGGAGGGAATCAGCCCCAGCATTTT	CASSSGGNQPQHF
TRBV2	14	TRBJ1-5	-	once	TGTGCCAGCAGTGAAGCACAGAGCAATCAGCCCCAGCATTTT	CASSEAQSNQPQHF
TRBV28	16	TRBJ1-1	TRBD1	-	TGTGCCAGCAGTTTGGCGGGACAGGGCCCGGGGGCTGAAGCTTTCTTT	CASSLAGQGPGAEAFF
TRBV7-3	17	TRBJ2-2	-	once	TGTGCCAGCAGCGTACGAGGCGGCGGGATGAGCACCGGGGAGCTGTTTTTT	CASSVRGGGMSTGELFF
TRBV2	12	TRBJ1-1	-	-	TGTGCCAGCAGTGAACCGGGGAGGGAAGCTTTCTTT	CASSEPGREAFF
TRBV5-1	13	TRBJ2-1	-	-	TGCGCCAGCAGCCTGACTAGTGGCTATGAGCAGTTCTTC	CASSLTSGYEQFF
TRBV7-9	15	TRBJ2-7	TRBD2	-	TGTGCCAGCAGCCTTCCCCTCGGGACTACCTACGAGCAGTACTTC	CASSLPLGTTYEQYF
TRBV2	13	TRBJ2-7	-	-	TGTGCCAGCACCGTACAGATTACCTACGAGCAGTACTTC	CASTVQITYEQYF
TRBV29-1	13	TRBJ2-1	-	-	TGCAGCGTCCGGCAGGGTTCCTACAATGAGCAGTTCTTC	CSVRQGSYNEQFF
TRBV10-3	17	TRBJ2-3	TRBD2	-	TGTGCCATCAGTAGGACTAGCGGGGGAGGTGTAACAGATACGCAGTATTTT	CAISRTSGGGVTDTQYF
TRBV5-1	15	TRBJ2-7	TRBD1	-	TGCGCCAGCAGCTCAGGACAGGGTCGGTTCTTAGAGCAGTACTTC	CASSSGQGRFLEQYF
TRBV2	16	TRBJ2-2	-	-	TGTGCCAGCAGTGAGGAGCAGTTAGGAGCGACCGGGGAGCTGTTTTTT	CASSEEQLGATGELFF
TRBV2	15	TRBJ1-2	-	-	TGTGCCAGCAGACCCGTGGGGAGGGAAGCCTATGGCTACACCTTC	CASRPVGREAYGYTF
TRBV5-1	15	TRBJ2-7	TRBD2	few	TGCGCCAGCAGCCCCTCGACTAGCGGGGGGTCCGAGCAGTACTTC	CASSPSTSGGSEQYF
TRBV7-9	18	TRBJ1-5	-	-	TGTGCCAGCAGCTTAGGTCCCCCGGGTCGAGGCGGAGATCAGCCCCAGCATTTT	CASSLGPPGRGGDQPQHF
TRBV25-1	16	TRBJ1-2	-	few	TGTGCCAGCAGTGAGCCCGGGACACCGACTAACTATGGCTACACCTTC	CASSEPGTPTNYGYTF
TRBV6-6	15	TRBJ1-4	-	-	TGTGCCAGTCAATCCGGGACAAACGGGGATGAAAAACTGTTTTTT	CASQSGTNGDEKLFF
TRBV10-1	14	TRBJ1-1	-	-	TGCGCCAGCAGTGAGTCGAGGGTGAACACTGAAGCTTTCTTT	CASSESRVNTEAFF
TRBV5-4	14	TRBJ2-3	-	-	TGTGCCAGCAGGAGGCAGGGGACCACAGATACGCAGTATTTT	CASRRQGTTDTQYF
TRBV7-9	14	TRBJ1-2	-	few	TGTGCCAGCAGCTTAGACAGGGAGGGGTATGGCTACACCTTC	CASSLDREGYGYTF
TRBV30	12	TRBJ1-1	-	-	TGTGCCTGGAGACGGGGGAACACTGAAGCTTTCTTT	CAWRRGNTEAFF
TRBV5-1	15	TRBJ2-1	TRBD2	-	TGCGCCAGCAGCTTGTCTTCGACTAGCGGGGGGTGGAAGATCTTC	CASSLSSTSGGWKIF
TRBV9	19	TRBJ1-2	-	-	TGTGCCAGCAGCCATTCTAAGTCGCGCCCAGAACAGGGCGCCTATGGCTACACCTTC	CASSHSKSRPEQGAYGYTF
TRBV5-5	15	TRBJ2-1	TRBD2	-	TGTGCCAGCAGCTTGGCTCCGGGACTAGTCGATGAGCAGTTCTTC	CASSLAPGLVDEQFF
TRBV13	15	TRBJ2-1	TRBD2	-	TGTGCCAGCAGCCCCCGACTAGCGGGGTTGAATGAGCAGTTCTTC	CASSPRLAGLNEQFF
TRBV29-1	12	TRBJ1-1	-	-	TGCAGCGCCGAGGGAGGGGGAACTGAAGCTTTCTTT	CSAEGGGTEAFF
TRBV19	14	TRBJ1-1	TRBD1	-	TGTGCCAGTAGGGGGACAGGGGATAACACTGAAGCTTTCTTT	CASRGTGDNTEAFF
TRBV30	12	TRBJ1-2	-	few	TGTGCCTGGAGTGGACAGAACTATGGCTACACCTTC	CAWSGQNYGYTF
TRBV6-1	12	TRBJ1-1	-	-	TGTGCCAGCAGTGAAGGCCGGGTAGGAGCTTTCTTT	CASSEGRVGAFF
TRBV11-2	14	TRBJ2-7	-	-	TGTGCCAGCAGCTTAGATCGGGGGTCCTACGAGCAGTACTTC	CASSLDRGSYEQYF
TRBV19	15	TRBJ2-7	-	-	TGTGCCAGTAGTATAGATTTGGGCAGGGGCTACGAGCAGTACTTC	CASSIDLGRGYEQYF
TRBV2	14	TRBJ1-6	-	-	TGTGCCAGCAGTGGCGGGACGGCGAATTCACCCCTCCACTTT	CASSGGTANSPLHF
TRBV21-1	17	TRBJ1-5	-	-	TGTGCCAGCAGCAAAGGGGACACAGGGGGCTGGGATCAGCCCCAGCATTTT	CASSKGDTGGWDQPQHF
TRBV5-1	16	TRBJ2-1	TRBD2	few	TGCGCCAGCAGCAAGACTAGCGGGGGGAACTACAATGAGCAGTTCTTC	CASSKTSGGNYNEQFF
TRBV6-1	18	TRBJ2-2	TRBD2	-	TGTGCCAGCAGTGGACCCGTAGCGGGGGGGCCTTTGGTCGGGGAGCTGTTTTTT	CASSGPVAGGPLVGELFF
TRBV4-1	15	TRBJ1-5	-	-	TGCGCCAGCAGCCAAGATTTGGGGGGTGGTCAGCCCCAGCATTTT	CASSQDLGGGQPQHF
TRBV6-5	12	TRBJ2-3	-	-	TGTGCCAACAGACAGTCCACAGATACGCAGTATTTT	CANRQSTDTQYF
TRBV20-1	11	TRBJ2-5	-	-	TGCAGTGCTACCCCCAAAGAGACCCAGTACTTC	CSATPKETQYF
TRBV5-1	14	TRBJ1-4	TRBD1	-	TGCGCCAGCAGCGGGGGACAGGGGGATGAAAAACTGTTTTTT	CASSGGQGDEKLFF
TRBV9	15	TRBJ1-6	-	-	TGTGCCAGCAGCGTAGCGTCTGGGAAGGGGTCACCCCTCCACTTT	CASSVASGKGSPLHF
TRBV2	11	TRBJ2-5	-	few	TGTGCCAGCAGTGAACGGGAGACCCAGTACTTC	CASSERETQYF
TRBV2	13	TRBJ2-7	TRBD1	once	TGTGCCAGCAGAGACAGGGATGCCTACGAGCAGTACTTC	CASRDRDAYEQYF
TRBV25-1	11	TRBJ1-1	-	few	TGTGCCAGCAGTCGGAACACTGAAGCTTTCTTT	CASSRNTEAFF
TRBV7-9	14	TRBJ2-5	-	-	TGTGCCAGCGTCCTCCGGGACAACCAAGAGACCCAGTACTTC	CASVLRDNQETQYF
TRBV7-9	15	TRBJ1-1	-	-	TGTGCCAGCAGCCCCTACCCGGGGGTGGCGACTGAAGCTTTCTTT	CASSPYPGVATEAFF
TRBV6-5	14	TRBJ2-2	TRBD2	-	TGTGCCAGCAGAACACCGGGGGGGGCCGGGGAGCTGTTTTTT	CASRTPGGAGELFF
TRBV6-5	12	TRBJ1-2	-	few	TGTGCCAGCAGAACGACAGGCTATGGCTACACCTTC	CASRTTGYGYTF
TRBV7-3	16	TRBJ1-5	TRBD1	-	TGTGCCAGCAGCCCCCCGGGACAGGGAGTGAATCAGCCCCAGCATTTT	CASSPPGQGVNQPQHF
TRBV7-3	15	TRBJ2-2	-	-	TGTGCCAGCAGCCGACAGGCGGCGAACACCGGGGAGCTGTTTTTT	CASSRQAANTGELFF